What follows is one T cell receptor (beta chain) and its context. The CDR3 length is 13 residues. The V end lost 3 bases, the J end lost 7 bases, and 13 bases lay between the germline ends. Per germline, CDR1 LNHDA and CDR2 SQIVND (reference sequence). The sample is drawn from a study of blood T cell repertoires in COVID-19. Looking at the study overall: Samples of COVID-19 (acute and convalescent) were obtained from the United States, Italy and Spain.

As originally analysed: Amplification of reference gene primers was used by the study to estimate nucleated cell counts. Clones were sequenced by immunoSEQ multiplex PCR, and TCRdb holds only the in-frame ones, with some missing. From that table come the V and J calls and clone size; the DNA was used to work out D and trimming. Here the sample spans 250,000 or so clones, 70% to 90% being singletons. The genes are TRBV19 and TRBJ2-7; D ambiguous. Sequencing input: peripheral blood. The clonotype comes from a woman in her 40s who had recovered from COVID-19. The CDR3, as DNA: TGTGCCAGTAGTATCCGGTCCGCCGTGGAGCAGTACTTC. Amino acids: CASSIRSAVEQYF.